Listed here are 11 T cell receptor beta chains from one sample, sequenced in a study of blood T cells in healthy people across ages. Primers used in a second PCR of roughly 6 to 11 cycles were a sample-barcoded 5' primer and a J-beta primer mix. TCRdb re-called the 5' RACE reads through MiXCR, storing one row per CDR3 protein. The sample holds around 1,700,000 distinct CDR3 sequences; 28% are singletons and the top ten take 7% to 9%. Sequenced material: blood. The source of these receptors is a woman aged 30 to 39 in good health.

In this sample, this clonotype turned up a few times. V is TRBV29-1 and J is TRBJ2-3; D is unresolved. Trimming stripped 4 bases from V and 6 bases from J, with 17 bases between. Germline CDR1 is SQVTM and CDR2 is ANQGSEA. The CDR3 contains 14 residues. The CDR3 is CSVGEGGVGDTQYF. For the CDR3, the DNA is TGCAGCGTTGGAGAAGGTGGGGTCGGGGATACGCAGTATTTT.

The genes are TRBV29-1 and TRBJ2-4; the D gene is possibly TRBD2 (5 bases). Per the germline V gene, CDR1 is SQVTM and CDR2 is ANQGSEA. Trimming stripped 7 bases from V and 5 bases from J, with 9 bases between. There are 11 residues in the CDR3. The CDR3: CSAGSENIQYF. CDR3 DNA: TGCAGCGCGGGGTCGGAAAACATTCAGTACTTC.

The gene calls are TRBV28 and TRBJ2-1; no reliable D call. CDR1 and CDR2 (germline): MDHEN, SYDVKM. The V gene lost 3 bases and the J gene lost 5 bases, with 17 bases spanning the gap. The CDR3 is made up of 16 amino acids. The DNA of the CDR3 is TGTGCCAGCAGTTTCCACCCCACCGCCCATAACAATGAGCAGTTCTTC. Translation: CASSFHPTAHNNEQFF.

This clonotype was observed at least ten times. The V call is TRBV4-2, the J call TRBJ2-1, with D maybe TRBD1 (6 bases). V lost 1 base, J lost 0 bases, and 22 bases lay in between. Germline lookup yields CDR1 LGHNA and CDR2 YNFKEQ. CDR3 size: 20 residues. CDR3 sequence: CASSQGQGRGLVGSYNEQFF. For the CDR3, the DNA is TGTGCCAGCAGCCAAGGTCAGGGCAGGGGATTAGTCGGCTCCTACAATGAGCAGTTCTTC.

V and J are TRBV7-3 and TRBJ2-7, with TRBD1 identical over 7 bases. J lost 4 bases, V lost 0 bases, and 6 bases had no gene match. Germline lookup yields CDR1 SGHTA and CDR2 FQGTGA. CDR3 length: 15 residues. The CDR3 is CASSLTPGTEYEQYF. The CDR3, as DNA: TGTGCCAGCAGCTTAACTCCCGGGACAGAGTACGAGCAGTACTTC.

V usage is TRBV4-1 and J usage is TRBJ2-7; D perhaps matches TRBD1 (5 bases). The CDR3 has 15 amino acids. V was pared by 1 base and J by 0 bases, with 10 bases between. Germline assignment: CDR1 MGHRA and CDR2 YSYEKL. The CDR3 DNA follows: TGCGCCAGCAGCCAAGGGGGCACCCCCTCCTACGAGCAGTACTTC. It yields the protein CASSQGGTPSYEQYF.

This clonotype was found a few times. The chain joins TRBV6-1 to TRBJ1-2; 9 bases agree with TRBD1. Trimming at V came to 5 bases and at J to 7 bases, leaving 8 bases not matched to a gene. This CDR3 comprises 14 residues. The germline gives CDR1 MNHNS, CDR2 SASEGT. This CDR3 reads CASSPLGQGGGYTF. The CDR3 DNA sequence: TGTGCCAGCAGTCCCTTGGGACAGGGAGGTGGCTACACCTTC.

This clonotype was counted between two and nine times. This chain uses TRBV23-1 with TRBJ1-2, with TRBD1 matching 9 bases. TRBV23-1 is an open reading frame, and its role is uncertain. Trimming cost V 4 bases and J 3 bases; bases outside gene matches: 9. This CDR3 contains 16 residues. The CDR3 DNA is TGCGCCAGCAGTCCACGGACAGGGGATATTTACTATGGCTACACCTTC. This gives the protein CASSPRTGDIYYGYTF.

The chain couples TRBV5-1 to TRBJ2-3, with 13 nucleotides matching TRBD2. The CDR3 is made up of 15 amino acids. Losses at the gene ends were 5 bases for V and 4 bases for J; bases not matched to a gene: 4. CDR1 and CDR2 from the germline V gene are SGHRS and YFSETQ. CDR3 DNA sequence: TGCGCCAGCAGGGATACTAGCGGGGGGGCAGATACGCAGTATTTT. Translating it yields CASRDTSGGADTQYF.

This clonotype has ten or more counts. This chain connects TRBV4-3 to TRBJ2-3, with TRBD2 as a possible D gene (5 bases). Germline V CDR1 and CDR2: LGHNA, YSLEER. The CDR3 length is 14 residues. Trimming cost V 4 bases and J 2 bases, with 10 bases left between them. The CDR3 coding sequence is TGCGCCAGCAGCCCCCGGGGAACCACAGATACGCAGTATTTT. Protein: CASSPRGTTDTQYF.

This rearrangement joins TRBV6-2 or TRBV6-3 to TRBJ2-1, with a weak D call TRBD2 (5 bases). Germline assignment: CDR1 MNHEY and CDR2 SVGEGT. CDR3 size: 13 residues. Trimming removed 8 bases from V and 7 bases from J, with 15 bases in between. This CDR3 reads CASLEAGRNEQFF. The CDR3 coding sequence is TGTGCCAGCCTGGAGGCGGGCAGGAATGAGCAGTTCTTC.